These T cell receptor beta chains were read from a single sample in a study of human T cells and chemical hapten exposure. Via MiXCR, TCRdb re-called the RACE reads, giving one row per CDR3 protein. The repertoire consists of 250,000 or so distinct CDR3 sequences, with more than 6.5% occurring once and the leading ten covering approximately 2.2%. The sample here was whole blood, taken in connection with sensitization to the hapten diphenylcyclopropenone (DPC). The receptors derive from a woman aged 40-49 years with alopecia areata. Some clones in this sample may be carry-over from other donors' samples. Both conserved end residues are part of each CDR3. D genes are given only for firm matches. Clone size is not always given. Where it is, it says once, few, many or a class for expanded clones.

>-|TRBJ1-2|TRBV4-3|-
TGCGCCAGCAGCCAGCGGGACCTAAGCTATGGCTACACCTTC
CASSQRDLSYGYTF
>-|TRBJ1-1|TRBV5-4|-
TGTGCCAGCAGTCTTTTCATGAACACTGAAGCTTTCTTT
CASSLFMNTEAFF
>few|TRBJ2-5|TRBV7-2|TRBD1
TGTGCCAGCAGCTTAAGGTCAGGGGGAGTTTACCAAGAGACCCAGTACTTC
CASSLRSGGVYQETQYF
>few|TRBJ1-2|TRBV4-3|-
TGCGCCAGCAGCCAAGACAGGAACTATGGCTACACCTTC
CASSQDRNYGYTF
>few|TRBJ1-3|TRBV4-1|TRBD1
TGCGCCAGCAGCCAGACTTGGGACAGCTCTGGAAACACCATATATTTT
CASSQTWDSSGNTIYF
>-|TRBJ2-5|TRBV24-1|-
TGTGCCACCAGTGACTGGACTTCCGGAGGGACCCAGTACTTC
CATSDWTSGGTQYF
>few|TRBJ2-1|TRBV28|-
TGTGCCAGCATCGGAAGGAGCTCCTACAATGAGCAGTTCTTC
CASIGRSSYNEQFF
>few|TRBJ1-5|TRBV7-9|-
TGTGCCAGCAGCTTACAGGACAGCGCTAATCAGCCCCAGCATTTT
CASSLQDSANQPQHF
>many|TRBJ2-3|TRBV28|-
TGTGCCAGCAGCGAAGGGGAGGCAGGGAGAATGGATACGCAGTATTTT
CASSEGEAGRMDTQYF
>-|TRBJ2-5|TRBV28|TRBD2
TGTGCCAGCAGTCCCCTGTCAGGGAGGGTAAAGACCCAGTACTTC
CASSPLSGRVKTQYF
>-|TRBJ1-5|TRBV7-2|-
TGTGCCAGCAGCCCCCTGAGTGGGTATAGCAATCAGCCCCAGCATTTT
CASSPLSGYSNQPQHF
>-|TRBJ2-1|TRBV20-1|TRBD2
TGCAGTGCTACCTCTAGCGGGAGAGCCGGCTCCTACAATGAGCAGTTCTTC
CSATSSGRAGSYNEQFF
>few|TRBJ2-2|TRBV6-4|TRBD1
TGTGCCAGCCATGCGACAGGGGGCTTGTCGGCCGGGGAGCTGTTTTTT
CASHATGGLSAGELFF
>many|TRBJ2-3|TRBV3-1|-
TGTGCCAGCAGCCAAGAGGACCTAGACGGGACAAGCACAGATACGCAGTATTTT
CASSQEDLDGTSTDTQYF
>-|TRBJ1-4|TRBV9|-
TGTGCCAGCAGCGTATTCGACAGCCAAAATGAAAAACTGTTTTTT
CASSVFDSQNEKLFF
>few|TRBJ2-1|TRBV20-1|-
TGCAGTAAACCGGGAGCCTTATCCTACAATGAGCAGTTCTTC
CSKPGALSYNEQFF
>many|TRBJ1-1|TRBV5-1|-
TGCGCCAGCAGCTTCTTCCAGGGGCCTGAAGCTTTCTTT
CASSFFQGPEAFF
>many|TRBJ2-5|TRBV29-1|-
TGCAGCGTTGAAGGACAGCAAGAGACCCAGTACTTC
CSVEGQQETQYF
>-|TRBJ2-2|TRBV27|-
TGTGCCAGCAGTTTATTCGGGGGGCACACCGGGGAGCTGTTTTTT
CASSLFGGHTGELFF
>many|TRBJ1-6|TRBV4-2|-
TGTGCCAGCAGCCAAGATATCGGGGAGGGCTCACCCCTCCACTTT
CASSQDIGEGSPLHF
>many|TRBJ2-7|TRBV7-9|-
TGTGCCAGCAGCCCCAGACTAGGATCCGACGAGCAGTACTTC
CASSPRLGSDEQYF
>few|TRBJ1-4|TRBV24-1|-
TGTGCCACCAGTGATGGGAGGGATCGACTGTTTTTT
CATSDGRDRLFF
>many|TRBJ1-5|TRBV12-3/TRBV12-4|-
TGTGCCAGCAGCCCTGGACTAAGCAATCAGCCCCAGCATTTT
CASSPGLSNQPQHF
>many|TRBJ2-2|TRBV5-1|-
TGCGCCAGCAGCTTGGCTCGGGAGCTGTTTTTT
CASSLARELFF
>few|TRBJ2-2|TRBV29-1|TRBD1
TGCAGCGTCGGACCGGGACAGGGGGCTACCGGGGAGCTGTTTTTT
CSVGPGQGATGELFF
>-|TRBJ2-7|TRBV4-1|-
TGCGCCAGCAGCCAAGAATCCTCAGGGTCCTACGAGCAGTACTTC
CASSQESSGSYEQYF
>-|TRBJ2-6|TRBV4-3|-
TGCGCCAGCAGCCACGGTAGAACCTCTGGGGCCAACGTCCTGACTTTC
CASSHGRTSGANVLTF
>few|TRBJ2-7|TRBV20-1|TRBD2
TGCAGTGCTAGAAGCGGGTCTGACGGGGGGTATTATGGCGAGCAGTACTTC
CSARSGSDGGYYGEQYF
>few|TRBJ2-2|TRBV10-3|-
TGTGCCAGCCAGGGAGAGAGGGACACCGGGGAGCTGTTTTTT
CASQGERDTGELFF
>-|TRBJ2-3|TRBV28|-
TGTGCCAGCAGACTCCAGTGGGGTGCGGGAAGAAGCACAGATACGCAGTATTTT
CASRLQWGAGRSTDTQYF